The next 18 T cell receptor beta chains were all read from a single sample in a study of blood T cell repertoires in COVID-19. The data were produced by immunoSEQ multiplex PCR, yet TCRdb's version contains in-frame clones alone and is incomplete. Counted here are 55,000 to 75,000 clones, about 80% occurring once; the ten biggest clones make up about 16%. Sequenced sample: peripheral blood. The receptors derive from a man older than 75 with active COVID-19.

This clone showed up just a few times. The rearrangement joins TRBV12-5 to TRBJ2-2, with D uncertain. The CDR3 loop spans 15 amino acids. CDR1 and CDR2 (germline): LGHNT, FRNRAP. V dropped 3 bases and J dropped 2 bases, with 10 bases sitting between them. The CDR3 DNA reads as TGTGCTAGTGGTTTAGGTCAGGCCAACACCGGGGAGCTGTTTTTT. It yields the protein CASGLGQANTGELFF.

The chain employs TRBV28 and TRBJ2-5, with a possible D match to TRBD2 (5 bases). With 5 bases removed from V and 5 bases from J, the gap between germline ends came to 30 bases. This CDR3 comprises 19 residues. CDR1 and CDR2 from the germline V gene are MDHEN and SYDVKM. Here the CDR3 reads CASSPNPELVWSVSETQYF. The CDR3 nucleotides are TGTGCCAGCAGTCCTAACCCAGAACTAGTTTGGTCTGTGTCGGAGACCCAGTACTTC.

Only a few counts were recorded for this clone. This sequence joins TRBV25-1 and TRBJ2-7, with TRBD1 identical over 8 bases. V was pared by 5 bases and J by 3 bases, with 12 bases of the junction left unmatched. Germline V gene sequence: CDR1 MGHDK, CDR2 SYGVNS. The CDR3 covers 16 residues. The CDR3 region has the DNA TGTGCCAGCAGTCACGGACAGGGCAGTGTGAACTACGAGCAGTACTTC. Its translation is CASSHGQGSVNYEQYF.

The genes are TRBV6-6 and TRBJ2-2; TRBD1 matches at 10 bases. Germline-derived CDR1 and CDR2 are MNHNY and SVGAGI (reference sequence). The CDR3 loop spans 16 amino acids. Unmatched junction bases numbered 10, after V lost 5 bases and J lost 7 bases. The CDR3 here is CASSPSDRGHIGELFF. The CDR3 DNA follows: TGTGCCAGCAGTCCTTCAGACAGGGGGCACATCGGGGAGCTGTTTTTT.

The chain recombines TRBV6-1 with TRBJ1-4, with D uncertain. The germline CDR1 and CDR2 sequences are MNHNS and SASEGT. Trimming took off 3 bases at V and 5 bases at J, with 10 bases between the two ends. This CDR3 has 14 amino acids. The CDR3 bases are TGTGCCAGCAGTGAGACGGGAGCAAATGAAAAACTGTTTTTT. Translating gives CASSETGANEKLFF.

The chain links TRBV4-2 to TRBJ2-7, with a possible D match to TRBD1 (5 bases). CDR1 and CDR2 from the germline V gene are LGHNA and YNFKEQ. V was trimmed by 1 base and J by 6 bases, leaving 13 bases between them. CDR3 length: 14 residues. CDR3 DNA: TGTGCCAGCAGCCAAGTGGTCAGGGCCGGCGAGCAGTACTTC. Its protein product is CASSQVVRAGEQYF.

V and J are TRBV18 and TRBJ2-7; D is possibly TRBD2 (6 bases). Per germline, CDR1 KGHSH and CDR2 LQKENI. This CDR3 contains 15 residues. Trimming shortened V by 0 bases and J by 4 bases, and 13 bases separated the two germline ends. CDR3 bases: TGTGCCAGCTCACCACCGGTTGTGGGGAGGTACGAGCAGTACTTC. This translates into CASSPPVVGRYEQYF.

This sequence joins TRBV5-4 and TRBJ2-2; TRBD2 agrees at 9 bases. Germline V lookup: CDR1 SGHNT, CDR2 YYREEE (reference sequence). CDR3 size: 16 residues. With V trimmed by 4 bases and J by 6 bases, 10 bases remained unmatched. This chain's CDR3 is CASSTLGGRAAGELFF. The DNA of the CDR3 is TGTGCCAGCAGCACGCTCGGCGGGAGGGCGGCCGGGGAGCTGTTTTTT.

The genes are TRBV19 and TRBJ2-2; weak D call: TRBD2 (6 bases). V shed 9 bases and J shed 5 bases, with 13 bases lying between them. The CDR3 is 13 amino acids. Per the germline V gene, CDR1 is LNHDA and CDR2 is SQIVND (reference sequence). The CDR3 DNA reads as TGTGCCAGCCAACGGCGGGATACCGGGGAGCTGTTTTTT. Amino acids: CASQRRDTGELFF.

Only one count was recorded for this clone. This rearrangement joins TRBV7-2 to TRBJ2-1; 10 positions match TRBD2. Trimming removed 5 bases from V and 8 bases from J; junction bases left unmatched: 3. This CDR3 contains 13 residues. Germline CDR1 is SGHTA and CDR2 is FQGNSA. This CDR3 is CASSKLAGHEQFF. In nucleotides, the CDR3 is TGTGCCAGCAGCAAACTAGCGGGGCATGAGCAGTTCTTC.

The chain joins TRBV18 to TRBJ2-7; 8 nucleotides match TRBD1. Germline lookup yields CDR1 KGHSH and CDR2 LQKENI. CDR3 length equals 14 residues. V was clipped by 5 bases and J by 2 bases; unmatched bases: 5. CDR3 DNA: TGTGCCAGCTCAGGTAGACAGGGGCCCTACGAGCAGTACTTC. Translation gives CASSGRQGPYEQYF.

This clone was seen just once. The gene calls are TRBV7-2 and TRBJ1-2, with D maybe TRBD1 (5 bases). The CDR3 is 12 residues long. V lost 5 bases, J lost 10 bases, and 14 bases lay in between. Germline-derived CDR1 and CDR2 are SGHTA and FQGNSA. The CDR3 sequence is CASSPFGGAYTF. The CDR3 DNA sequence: TGTGCCAGCAGCCCCTTCGGAGGGGCCTACACCTTC.

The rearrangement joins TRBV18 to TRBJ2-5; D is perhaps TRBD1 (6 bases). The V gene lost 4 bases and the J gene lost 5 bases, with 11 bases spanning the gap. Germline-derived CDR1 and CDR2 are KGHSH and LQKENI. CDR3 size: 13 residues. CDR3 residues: CASSQTGLETQYF. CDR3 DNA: TGTGCCAGCTCACAGACAGGACTCGAGACCCAGTACTTC. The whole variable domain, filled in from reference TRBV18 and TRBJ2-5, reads NAGVMQNPRHLVRRRGQEARLRCSPMKGHSHVYWYRQLPEEGLKFMVYLQKENIIDESGMPKERFSAEFPKEGPSILRIQQVVRGDSAAYFCASSQTGLETQYFGPGTRLLVL.

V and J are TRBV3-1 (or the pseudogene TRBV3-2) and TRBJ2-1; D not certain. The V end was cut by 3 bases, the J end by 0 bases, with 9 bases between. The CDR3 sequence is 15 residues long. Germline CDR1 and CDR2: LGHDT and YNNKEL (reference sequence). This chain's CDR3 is CASSQSTLSYNEQFF. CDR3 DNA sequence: TGTGCCAGCAGCCAGTCGACACTCTCCTACAATGAGCAGTTCTTC.

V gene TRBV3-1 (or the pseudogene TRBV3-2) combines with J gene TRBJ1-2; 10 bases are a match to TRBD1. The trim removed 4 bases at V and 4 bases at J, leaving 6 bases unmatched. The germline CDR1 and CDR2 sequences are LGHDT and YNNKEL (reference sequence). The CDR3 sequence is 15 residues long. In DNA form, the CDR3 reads TGTGCCAGCAGCCTCGGGACAGGGGCCTCCTATGGCTACACCTTC. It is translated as CASSLGTGASYGYTF.

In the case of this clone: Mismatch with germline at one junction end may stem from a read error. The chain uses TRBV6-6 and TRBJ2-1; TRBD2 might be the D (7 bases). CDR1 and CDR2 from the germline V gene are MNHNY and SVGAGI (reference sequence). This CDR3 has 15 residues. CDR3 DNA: TGTGCCGGCAGTTGGGAGGGGGGAACGGACAATGAGCAGTTCTTC. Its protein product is CAGSWEGGTDNEQFF.

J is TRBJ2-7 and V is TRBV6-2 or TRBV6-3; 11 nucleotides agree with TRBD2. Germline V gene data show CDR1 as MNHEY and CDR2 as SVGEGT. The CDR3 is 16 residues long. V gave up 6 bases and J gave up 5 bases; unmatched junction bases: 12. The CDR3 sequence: CASSIYRGLAGHEQYF. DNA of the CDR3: TGTGCCAGCAGCATCTACAGAGGACTAGCGGGCCACGAGCAGTACTTC.

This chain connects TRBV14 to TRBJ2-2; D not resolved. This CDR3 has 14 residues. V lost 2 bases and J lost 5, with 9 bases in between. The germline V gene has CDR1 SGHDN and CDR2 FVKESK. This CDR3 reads CASSQHVSTGELFF. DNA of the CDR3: TGTGCCAGCAGCCAACATGTGTCAACCGGGGAGCTGTTTTTT.